This T cell receptor (beta chain) is from a study of blood T cell repertoires in COVID-19. Overall study: Samples of COVID-19 (acute and convalescent) were obtained from the United States, Italy and Spain.

The CDR3 is 17 amino acids. V gave up 4 bases and J gave up 0 bases, with 16 bases separating them. From germline, CDR1 is LGHDT and CDR2 YNNKEL (reference sequence). Method: immunoSEQ multiplex PCR; TCRdb's copy keeps in-frame clones and lacks some. The table records some 140,000 clones, over 70% of them present only once. This sequence was found in an elderly man with acute or convalescent COVID-19. Sequenced input: peripheral blood. The V gene is TRBV3-1 (or the pseudogene TRBV3-2), the J gene TRBJ1-5, with D maybe TRBD1 (6 bases). DNA for the CDR3: TGTGCCAGCAGCCCTGAACCCGGGACACCTAGCAATCAGCCCCAGCATTTT. Translated: CASSPEPGTPSNQPQHF.